Below are 19 T cell receptor beta chains sequenced from a single sample in a study of follicular helper T cells after annual influenza vaccination. Time point reported: 2014-2015 season, pre-vaccination. Here immunoSEQ multiplex PCR was the method, and the copy in TCRdb shows in-frame clones only, minus some. Among roughly 27,000 clones, approximately 80% were seen once, and the ten largest hold about 1.2%. Source: CXCR5+ CD38- circulating T follicular helper cells from blood, taken on the day of influenza vaccination. Noted subset: circulating Tfh, non-naive CD4+CXCR5+PD-1+ (ICOS+CD38+ or ICOS-CD38-). Receptors were obtained from an adult who received the influenza vaccine.

This clone was observed a single time. The chain carries TRBV28 and TRBJ2-5, with D unresolved. Trimming took off 4 bases at V and 1 base at J, with 13 bases between the two ends. The germline V gene encodes CDR1 MDHEN and CDR2 SYDVKM. The CDR3 consists of 15 residues. The CDR3 nucleotides read TGTGCCAGCAGTTCCCCCCGTCGGTCCCAAGAGACCCAGTACTTC. It codes for CASSSPRRSQETQYF.

The V and J genes are TRBV4-1 and TRBJ1-2; 9 bases fit TRBD1. The V segment lost 1 base and the J segment 0 bases; nucleotides outside the gene matches: 0. The germline gives CDR1 MGHRA, CDR2 YSYEKL. CDR3 length equals 15 residues. CDR3: CASSQGQGANYGYTF. CDR3 nucleotide sequence: TGCGCCAGCAGCCAAGGACAGGGGGCTAACTATGGCTACACCTTC.

This chain connects TRBV28 to TRBJ1-1; D may be TRBD1 (5 bases). Germline V gene lookup returns CDR1 MDHEN and CDR2 SYDVKM. The V gene lost 6 bases and the J gene lost 2 bases, with 19 bases spanning the gap. The CDR3 is 16 amino acids. The chain's CDR3 is CASSSFGGLINTEAFF. The DNA of the CDR3 is TGTGCCAGCAGCTCGTTCGGGGGGTTAATAAACACTGAAGCTTTCTTT. The full variable domain, its missing parts supplied by reference TRBV28 and TRBJ1-1, is DVKVTQSSRYLVKRTGEKVFLECVQDMDHENMFWYRQDPGLGLRLIYFSYDVKMKEKGDIPEGYSVSREKKERFSLILESASTNQTSMYLCASSSFGGLINTEAFFGQGTRLTVV.

V is TRBV19 and J is TRBJ2-7; 9 nucleotides align to TRBD1. This CDR3 spans 16 amino acids. The J segment lost 5 bases and the V segment lost 4 bases, leaving 12 bases of the junction unmatched. The germline CDR1 and CDR2 sequences are LNHDA and SQIVND (reference sequence). CDR3 amino acids: CASSKLPPGQGDEQYF. CDR3 bases: TGTGCCAGTAGTAAACTCCCCCCGGGACAGGGAGACGAGCAGTACTTC.

The chain employs TRBV2 and TRBJ2-1, with a tentative D call TRBD1 (6 bases). Germline V lookup: CDR1 SNHLY, CDR2 FYNNEI. CDR3 length: 14 residues. V was cut by 3 bases and J by 6 bases, with 12 bases left in between. CDR3 DNA sequence: TGTGCCAGCAGTGAGAAAACAGGGAGCAATGAGCAGTTCTTC. As protein: CASSEKTGSNEQFF.

The gene calls are TRBV5-1 and TRBJ2-7; 10 positions agree with TRBD1. Trimming at V came to 8 bases and at J to 1 base, leaving 9 bases not matched to a gene. Looked up from germline, CDR1 is SGHRS and CDR2 is YFSETQ. CDR3 size: 15 residues. The CDR3 here is CASSPWDRGSYEQYF. The DNA for the CDR3 is TGCGCCAGTTCCCCCTGGGACAGGGGATCCTACGAGCAGTACTTC.

The V and J genes are TRBV28 and TRBJ2-2; D perhaps matches TRBD2 (5 bases). The germline CDR1 and CDR2 sequences are MDHEN and SYDVKM. The CDR3 has 14 amino acids. V lost 3 bases and J lost 8, with 13 bases in between. In nucleotides, the CDR3 is TGTGCCAGCAGTTTTAACCGCCTAGCTGGGGAGCTGTTTTTT. Translation gives CASSFNRLAGELFF.

This clone was counted once. V and J are TRBV6-4 and TRBJ2-3; 7 nucleotides line up with TRBD1. CDR1 MRHNA and CDR2 SNTAGT come from the germline V gene. V gave up 0 bases and J gave up 8 bases; unmatched junction bases: 8. CDR3 length equals 15 residues. CDR3 sequence reads: CASSDSIEGARTQYF. The DNA for the CDR3 is TGTGCCAGCAGTGACTCTATAGAGGGGGCTCGTACGCAGTATTTT.

J is TRBJ1-1 and V is TRBV11-3, with a tentative D call TRBD1 (5 bases). CDR1 is SGHNT and CDR2 is YENEEA in the germline V gene. Trimming cost V 6 bases and J 3 bases, with 23 bases left between them. CDR3 size: 17 residues. The CDR3 loop reads CASSDPEGHPVDTEAFF. The CDR3 region has the DNA TGTGCCAGCAGTGATCCTGAAGGACACCCTGTCGACACTGAAGCTTTCTTT. Combining the CDR3 with reference TRBV11-3 and TRBJ1-1 gives the whole variable domain EAGVVQSPRYKIIEKKQPVAFWCNPISGHNTLYWYLQNLGQGPELLIRYENEEAVDDSQLPKDRFSAERLKGVDSTLKIQPAELGDSAVYLCASSDPEGHPVDTEAFFGQGTRLTVV.

This chain joins TRBV7-2 and TRBJ2-7, with a tentative D call TRBD2 (5 bases). Trimming took off 2 bases at V and 4 bases at J, with 6 bases between the two ends. The CDR3 is 12 amino acids. Germline V gives CDR1 SGHTA, CDR2 FQGNSA. CDR3 region: CASSLSGYEQYF. DNA of the CDR3: TGTGCCAGCAGCTTAAGCGGTTACGAGCAGTACTTC.

CDR3 sequence reads: CASSPHPQGNQPQHF. In DNA form, the CDR3 reads TGTGCCAGCAGTCCCCACCCACAGGGCAATCAGCCCCAGCATTTT. The chain couples TRBV27 to TRBJ1-5; D possibly corresponds to TRBD1 (5 bases). V was trimmed by 5 bases and J by 2 bases, leaving 13 bases between them. The germline V gene encodes CDR1 MNHEY and CDR2 SMNVEV (reference sequence). The CDR3 is 15 residues long.

V and J are TRBV5-1 and TRBJ2-1; 8 bases map to TRBD1. CDR1 is SGHRS, CDR2 YFSETQ, per germline. This CDR3 is 15 amino acids long. Trimming cost V 4 bases and J 3 bases; bases outside gene matches: 6. The CDR3 DNA is TGCGCCAGCAGCCCCGGGACAGGTATCTACAATGAGCAGTTCTTC. Translating gives CASSPGTGIYNEQFF.

The chain joins TRBV2 to TRBJ1-2; D ambiguous. V lost 4 bases and J 9 bases, leaving 12 bases between the germline ends. The germline gives CDR1 SNHLY, CDR2 FYNNEI. CDR3 length equals 12 residues. Here the CDR3 reads CASSADGRSYTF. The DNA for the CDR3 is TGTGCCAGCAGTGCAGACGGGAGGAGCTACACCTTC.

This clone was observed a single time. V is TRBV15 and J is TRBJ2-3; 10 positions match TRBD2. Germline V gene data show CDR1 as LNHNV and CDR2 as YYDKDF (reference sequence). This CDR3 spans 17 amino acids. The V segment lost 5 bases and the J segment 10 bases; nucleotides outside the gene matches: 18. The CDR3 sequence is CATSGVGSGGKRMAQYF. CDR3 in DNA: TGTGCCACCAGCGGGGTGGGTAGCGGGGGGAAGAGGATGGCGCAGTATTTT.

The genes are TRBV19 and TRBJ1-4; D is unresolved. In germline, CDR1 is LNHDA, CDR2 SQIVND (reference sequence). Between the trimmed V and J ends, which lost 5 bases and 1 base, there was a span of 14 bases. This CDR3 spans 16 amino acids. CDR3 in DNA: TGTGCCAGTAGTTACGCCTCCGGGGTAACTAATGAAAAACTGTTTTTT. It codes for CASSYASGVTNEKLFF.

The chain carries TRBV19 and TRBJ2-7; 9 bases are shared with TRBD2. With 3 bases clipped from V and 1 base from J, the junction kept 13 bases outside the gene matches. The CDR3 runs 18 residues. CDR1 LNHDA and CDR2 SQIVND come from the germline V gene (reference sequence). Here the CDR3 DNA reads TGTGCCAGTAGTATCCGGGCTAGCGGGATGGGTGTATCCTACGAGCAGTACTTC. Its translation is CASSIRASGMGVSYEQYF.

The chain employs TRBV28 and TRBJ2-5, with TRBD2 identical over 12 bases. CDR1 is MDHEN and CDR2 is SYDVKM in the germline V gene. Losses at the gene ends were 4 bases for V and 0 bases for J; bases not matched to a gene: 9. The CDR3 length is 18 residues. CDR3 nucleotides: TGTGCCAGCAGTTCACCGGGACTAGCGGGTCACGACCAAGAGACCCAGTACTTC. Its translation is CASSSPGLAGHDQETQYF. The whole variable domain, remainder taken from reference TRBV28 and TRBJ2-5, is DVKVTQSSRYLVKRTGEKVFLECVQDMDHENMFWYRQDPGLGLRLIYFSYDVKMKEKGDIPEGYSVSREKKERFSLILESASTNQTSMYLCASSSPGLAGHDQETQYFGPGTRLLVL.

This sequence joins TRBV28 and TRBJ1-2, with D maybe TRBD1 (5 bases). This CDR3 is built from 14 residues. Per the germline V gene, CDR1 is MDHEN and CDR2 is SYDVKM. V lost 1 base to trimming and J lost 7 bases, with 13 bases between them. CDR3 nucleotides: TGTGCCAGCAGTTTATTGGACATAGGCGGTGGCTACACCTTC. It codes for CASSLLDIGGGYTF.

The V call is TRBV15, the J call TRBJ1-1, with 7 bases fitting TRBD1. This CDR3 is built from 13 residues. V lost 6 bases, J lost 4 bases, and 5 bases stayed unmatched. Looked up from germline, CDR1 is LNHNV and CDR2 is YYDKDF (reference sequence). CDR3 DNA sequence: TGTGCCACCAGGATCAGGGGGACCACTGAAGCTTTCTTT. Its protein is CATRIRGTTEAFF.